One sample yielded the 8 T cell receptor beta chains listed below, sequenced in a study of T cell responses to AZD1222 COVID-19 vaccine. Sequencing was performed with immunoSEQ multiplex PCR; in TCRdb, only in-frame clones are kept and a portion is missing. Among about 140,000 clones, roughly 89% were seen once, and the ten largest hold around 8%. The starting material was peripheral blood, obtained 28 days after the second dose of the MenACWY control vaccine. Source of these receptors: an adult who received the MenACWY meningococcal vaccine as a control.

V gene TRBV28 combines with J gene TRBJ2-1; the match to TRBD2 covers 9 bases. The CDR3 contains 18 residues. V dropped 5 bases and J dropped 1; count of bases not matched to a gene: 12. Germline V gene lookup returns CDR1 MDHEN and CDR2 SYDVKM. DNA of the CDR3: TGTGCCAGCAGTCGGGCTAGCGGGGTCATGGGTTCCTACAATGAGCAGTTCTTC. It codes for CASSRASGVMGSYNEQFF.

Only a few counts were recorded for this clone. The V gene is TRBV3-1 (or the pseudogene TRBV3-2), the J gene TRBJ2-2; 7 bases align to TRBD1. CDR1 LGHDT and CDR2 YNNKEL come from the germline V gene (reference sequence). This CDR3 contains 15 residues. V was clipped by 4 bases and J by 0 bases; unmatched bases: 2. For the CDR3, the DNA is TGTGCCAGCAGCCTTGACAGGGCGAACACCGGGGAGCTGTTTTTT. Protein: CASSLDRANTGELFF.

The chain carries TRBV5-1 and TRBJ1-4, with D hard to call. The CDR3 extends over 15 amino acids. V shed 0 bases and J shed 8 bases, with 14 bases lying between them. Germline V lookup: CDR1 SGHRS, CDR2 YFSETQ. The CDR3 nucleotides read TGCGCCAGCAGCTTGGCACCCGGGCTCAAAGAAAAACTGTTTTTT. It encodes CASSLAPGLKEKLFF.

The chain is built from TRBV19 and TRBJ2-3; unclear D gene. V lost 1 base to trimming and J lost 0 bases, with 8 bases between them. Germline V gene data show CDR1 as LNHDA and CDR2 as SQIVND (reference sequence). This CDR3 spans 15 amino acids. The CDR3 here is CASSIAPRSTDTQYF. The CDR3, as DNA: TGTGCCAGTAGTATAGCTCCCAGAAGCACAGATACGCAGTATTTT.

This CDR3 reads CASSEGVAGRRGTDTQYF. The CDR3 DNA reads as TGTGCCAGCAGCGAGGGCGTAGCGGGGCGAAGGGGCACAGATACGCAGTATTTT. The chain employs TRBV21-1 and TRBJ2-3; the DNA was not used to check the table's D call, TRBD2. TRBV21-1 is annotated as a pseudogene. The CDR3 covers 18 residues.

The rearrangement links TRBV5-1 to TRBJ1-2; D call uncertain. V gave up 0 bases and J gave up 8 bases, with 8 bases separating them. From germline, CDR1 is SGHRS and CDR2 YFSETQ. The CDR3 length is 12 residues. CDR3: CASSLGADGYTF. The CDR3 DNA reads TGCGCCAGCAGCTTGGGTGCGGACGGCTACACCTTC.

The V call is TRBV18, the J call TRBJ2-7, with 7 bases lining up with TRBD2. CDR3 size: 12 residues. Germline CDR1 reads KGHSH; CDR2 reads LQKENI. Unmatched junction bases numbered 3, after V lost 8 bases and J lost 2 bases. The CDR3 sequence: CASSGVTYEQYF. The CDR3 DNA reads as TGTGCCAGCAGCGGGGTCACCTACGAGCAGTACTTC.

The gene calls are TRBV5-4 and TRBJ1-6; TRBD1 matches 10 bases. The length of the CDR3 is 17 residues. J was trimmed by 3 bases and V by 3 bases; bases with no gene match: 6. Germline CDR1 SGHNT, CDR2 YYREEE (reference sequence). The DNA for the CDR3 is TGTGCCAGCAGCTCAGCGGGACAGGGGAACTATAATTCACCCCTCCACTTT. Protein: CASSSAGQGNYNSPLHF.